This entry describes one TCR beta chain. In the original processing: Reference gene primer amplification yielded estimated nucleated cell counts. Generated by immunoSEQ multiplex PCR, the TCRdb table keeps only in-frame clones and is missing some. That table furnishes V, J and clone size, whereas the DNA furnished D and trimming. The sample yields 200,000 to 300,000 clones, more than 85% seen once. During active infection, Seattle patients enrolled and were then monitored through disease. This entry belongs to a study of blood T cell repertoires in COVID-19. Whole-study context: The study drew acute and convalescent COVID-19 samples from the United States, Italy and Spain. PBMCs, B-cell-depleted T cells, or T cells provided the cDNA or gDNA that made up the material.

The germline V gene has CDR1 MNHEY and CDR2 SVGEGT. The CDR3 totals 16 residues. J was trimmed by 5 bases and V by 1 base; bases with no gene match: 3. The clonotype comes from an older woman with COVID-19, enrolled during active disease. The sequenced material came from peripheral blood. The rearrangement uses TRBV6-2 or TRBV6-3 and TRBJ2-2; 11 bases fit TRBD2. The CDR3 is CASSYLRLAGTGELFF. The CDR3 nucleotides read TGTGCCAGCAGTTACTTACGACTAGCGGGAACCGGGGAGCTGTTTTTT.